Each of the 27 T cell receptor beta chains below was sequenced from the same sample in a study of blood T cell repertoires in COVID-19. The method was immunoSEQ multiplex PCR; TCRdb's version includes in-frame clones alone and lacks a portion of them. The table has about 250,000 clones, approximately 86% seen once. Sequencing input: peripheral blood. The origin of the receptors is a man older than 75 with acute or convalescent COVID-19.

This clone was counted a single time. The chain uses TRBV7-2 and TRBJ2-5, with D maybe TRBD1 (6 bases). Germline assignment: CDR1 SGHTA and CDR2 FQGNSA. V shed 5 bases and J shed 5 bases, with 12 bases lying between them. The CDR3 totals 13 residues. The CDR3 sequence is CASSQQGMETQYF. The CDR3 DNA sequence: TGTGCCAGCAGCCAACAGGGAATGGAGACCCAGTACTTC.

About this clone: Other DNA sequences in the same sample also yield this CDR3. The genes are TRBV29-1 and TRBJ1-2; 9 nucleotides match TRBD1. The V gene end was trimmed by 6 bases and the J gene end by 5 bases; junction bases not matched to a gene: 4. Per the germline V gene, CDR1 is SQVTM and CDR2 is ANQGSEA. There are 12 residues in the CDR3. This CDR3 is CSVGQGDYGYTF. CDR3 nucleotides: TGCAGCGTGGGACAGGGAGATTATGGCTACACCTTC.

The chain carries TRBV5-1 and TRBJ2-2; D not certain. The CDR3 runs to 15 residues. From germline, CDR1 is SGHRS and CDR2 YFSETQ. Trimming removed 0 bases at V and 2 bases at J, with 8 bases between. CDR3 sequence reads: CASSLEAANTGELFF. CDR3 DNA sequence: TGCGCCAGCAGCTTGGAGGCGGCCAACACCGGGGAGCTGTTTTTT.

The chain carries TRBV28 and TRBJ2-7, with TRBD1 identical over 9 bases. The V gene's germline CDR1 is MDHEN and CDR2 SYDVKM. J was trimmed by 5 bases and V by 4 bases; bases with no gene match: 6. CDR3 length: 14 amino acids. The CDR3 region has the DNA TGTGCCAGCAGTTCGGACAGGGGTAGCGACGAGCAGTACTTC. Residues: CASSSDRGSDEQYF.

The rearrangement links TRBV10-3 to TRBJ2-5; weak D call: TRBD2 (5 bases). The CDR3 totals 13 residues. The germline V gene has CDR1 ENHRY and CDR2 SYGVKD. V was shortened by 0 bases and J by 5 bases, with 7 bases between the two germline ends. This CDR3 reads CAISESSAETQYF. The CDR3 DNA reads as TGTGCCATCAGTGAGTCTAGCGCGGAGACCCAGTACTTC.

CDR3: CASSLSVDFEAFF. The CDR3 DNA follows: TGTGCCAGCAGCCTGAGCGTGGATTTTGAAGCTTTCTTT. This chain uses TRBV7-3 with TRBJ1-1; D gene uncertain. This CDR3 has 13 residues. Germline assignment: CDR1 SGHTA and CDR2 FQGTGA. The V end lost 5 bases, the J end lost 7 bases, and 14 bases lay between the germline ends.

This chain uses TRBV4-1 with TRBJ2-2; 9 bases agree with TRBD2. CDR1 and CDR2 (germline): MGHRA, YSYEKL. The CDR3 is 17 residues long. Trimming cost V 0 bases and J 9 bases; bases outside gene matches: 11. CDR3 nucleotide sequence: TGCGCCAGCAGCCAAGACGGGGTAGCGGGGGCTTTGCGGGAGCTGTTTTTT. It is translated as CASSQDGVAGALRELFF.

The chain recombines TRBV5-1 with TRBJ2-2; 14 bases map to TRBD2. V lost 2 bases to trimming and J lost 3 bases; unmatched junction nucleotides: 9. The length of the CDR3 is 19 residues. The V gene's germline CDR1 is SGHRS and CDR2 YFSETQ. CDR3 sequence: CASSLRTSGGPSHTGELFF. The CDR3 DNA is TGCGCCAGCAGCTTAAGGACTAGCGGGGGGCCCTCTCACACCGGGGAGCTGTTTTTT.

This rearrangement joins TRBV9 to TRBJ2-2; 8 nucleotides match TRBD1. Losses at the gene ends were 3 bases for V and 4 bases for J; bases not matched to a gene: 8. There are 16 residues in the CDR3. Germline CDR1 is SGDLS and CDR2 is YYNGEE. This chain's CDR3 is CASSAGQGLGTGELFF. CDR3 nucleotides: TGTGCCAGCAGCGCCGGACAGGGTTTGGGCACCGGGGAGCTGTTTTTT. The complete variable domain, with remaining parts taken from reference TRBV9 and TRBJ2-2, reads DSGVTQTPKHLITATGQRVTLRCSPRSGDLSVYWYQQSLDQGLQFLIQYYNGEERAKGNILERFSAQQFPDLHSELNLSSLELGDSALYFCASSAGQGLGTGELFFGEGSRLTVL.

The V gene is TRBV19, the J gene TRBJ2-1; 9 bases line up with TRBD2. The CDR3 consists of 18 residues. J gave up 5 bases and V 4 bases, and 15 bases lay outside the gene matches. Germline lookup yields CDR1 LNHDA and CDR2 SQIVND (reference sequence). CDR3 sequence (DNA): TGTGCCAGTAGTACAATTACCCCCTGGCGGGAGGGCAACAATGAGCAGTTCTTC. It translates to CASSTITPWREGNNEQFF.

The rearrangement uses TRBV14 and TRBJ1-4; D is ambiguous. Germline CDR1 and CDR2: SGHDN and FVKESK. V shed 1 base and J shed 8 bases, with 11 bases lying between them. This CDR3 has 14 residues. In DNA, the CDR3 is TGTGCCAGCAGCCAAGGCTCCCTGAGGGAAAAACTGTTTTTT. It specifies CASSQGSLREKLFF.

The rearrangement links TRBV24-1 to TRBJ1-2; D ambiguous. CDR3 length equals 14 residues. Trimming pared 4 bases from V and 4 bases from J, leaving 12 bases between. Germline V gene sequence: CDR1 KGHDR, CDR2 SFDVKD. CDR3 loop: CATSDTRHVYGYTF. CDR3 coding DNA: TGTGCCACCAGTGACACCAGGCATGTCTATGGCTACACCTTC.

The CDR3 region is CASSQEDRGETDTQYF. DNA for the CDR3: TGCGCCAGCAGCCAAGAGGACAGGGGAGAGACAGATACGCAGTATTTT. V gene TRBV4-3 combines with J gene TRBJ2-3; 9 nucleotides line up with TRBD1. This CDR3 has 16 amino acids. Germline V gives CDR1 LGHNA, CDR2 YSLEER. Losses at the gene ends were 0 bases for V and 3 bases for J; bases not matched to a gene: 4.

The V gene is TRBV7-9, the J gene TRBJ1-1; perhaps TRBD1 as D (6 bases). The CDR3 sequence is 16 residues long. CDR1 is SEHNR, CDR2 FQNEAQ, per germline (reference sequence). The V end lost 3 bases, the J end lost 6 bases, and 20 bases lay between the germline ends. The CDR3 is CASSFSGAGQASEAFF. CDR3 coding DNA: TGTGCCAGCAGCTTTTCAGGGGCGGGTCAAGCCTCTGAAGCTTTCTTT.

The chain joins TRBV18 to TRBJ2-5, with 12 bases that match TRBD2. This CDR3 spans 14 amino acids. Germline V CDR1 and CDR2: KGHSH, LQKENI. The V gene end was trimmed by 8 bases and the J gene end by 1 base; junction bases not matched to a gene: 2. This CDR3 reads CASPLAGGQETQYF. The CDR3 DNA follows: TGTGCCAGCCCACTAGCGGGGGGCCAAGAGACCCAGTACTTC.

The chain employs TRBV10-3 and TRBJ2-5; TRBD2 matches at 9 bases. The CDR3 covers 14 residues. J gave up 5 bases and V 5 bases, and 6 bases lay outside the gene matches. Germline V gene lookup returns CDR1 ENHRY and CDR2 SYGVKD. As DNA, the CDR3 is TGTGCCATCAGTAGTAGCGGGGGTGGTGAGACCCAGTACTTC. This gives the protein CAISSSGGGETQYF.

The CDR3 sequence is CASQGNTEAFF. The CDR3 DNA follows: TGTGCCAGCCAGGGTAATACTGAAGCTTTCTTT. The J gene is TRBJ1-1, the V gene TRBV6-4; maybe TRBD1 (5 bases). The CDR3 contains 11 residues. The V gene's germline CDR1 is MRHNA and CDR2 SNTAGT. The V end was cut by 8 bases, the J end by 5 bases, with 9 bases between.

This chain links TRBV7-6 with TRBJ2-5, with unresolved D. V lost 0 bases and J 3 bases, leaving 11 bases between the germline ends. The CDR3 runs 15 residues. Germline V gene data show CDR1 as SGHVS and CDR2 as FNYEAQ. The CDR3 DNA sequence: TGTGCCAGCAGCTTAGCCGTGGGCTCGAAAGAGACCCAGTACTTC. Translation gives CASSLAVGSKETQYF.

The V call is TRBV10-3, the J call TRBJ2-1; TRBD1 might be the D (5 bases). This CDR3 spans 15 amino acids. Trimming took off 2 bases at V and 6 bases at J, with 14 bases between the two ends. CDR1 ENHRY and CDR2 SYGVKD come from the germline V gene. The CDR3 DNA is TGTGCCATCAGTGAGGGTGGGGCAGGGATCAATGAGCAGTTCTTC. It codes for CAISEGGAGINEQFF.

The chain recombines TRBV2 with TRBJ1-4, with D uncertain. Germline V lookup: CDR1 SNHLY, CDR2 FYNNEI. V gave up 8 bases and J gave up 3 bases, with 13 bases separating them. The CDR3 length is 14 residues. CDR3 loop: CASRREAANEKLFF. The CDR3 DNA reads as TGTGCCAGCCGACGGGAGGCGGCTAATGAAAAACTGTTTTTT.

The chain joins TRBV27 to TRBJ2-5; maybe TRBD2 (6 bases). CDR1 and CDR2 from the germline V gene are MNHEY and SMNVEV (reference sequence). Trimming pared 5 bases from V and 5 bases from J, leaving 18 bases between. The CDR3 has 15 residues. The chain's CDR3 is CASSRRDLGIETQYF. The CDR3 DNA follows: TGTGCCAGCAGTCGGAGGGACTTAGGTATTGAGACCCAGTACTTC.

The chain uses TRBV7-9 and TRBJ1-5; D possibly corresponds to TRBD1 (6 bases). This CDR3 has 16 residues. CDR1 is SEHNR, CDR2 FQNEAQ, per germline (reference sequence). The germline V and J ends were trimmed by 0 bases and 0 bases, with 9 bases remaining between them. In DNA form, the CDR3 reads TGTGCCAGCAGCTTAGCGGGGGGGCGTAGCAATCAGCCCCAGCATTTT. Translation: CASSLAGGRSNQPQHF.

The chain employs TRBV19 and TRBJ2-2; D uncertain. This CDR3 has 12 amino acids. V lost 5 bases and J lost 5, with 6 bases in between. The germline V gene encodes CDR1 LNHDA and CDR2 SQIVND (reference sequence). The CDR3 DNA follows: TGTGCCAGTAGTTTACAAACCGGGGAGCTGTTTTTT. It codes for CASSLQTGELFF.

The chain has TRBV24-1 and TRBJ2-2, with 8 bases aligning to TRBD1. CDR1 KGHDR and CDR2 SFDVKD come from the germline V gene. This CDR3 spans 16 amino acids. After removal of 3 bases from V and 5 bases from J, the junction contained 7 bases not matched to a gene. DNA for the CDR3: TGTGCCACCAGTGATCCACGACAGGGGAAAACCGGGGAGCTGTTTTTT. Translation: CATSDPRQGKTGELFF.

The chain employs TRBV25-1 and TRBJ2-3; 13 bases map to TRBD2. This CDR3 region has 17 residues. With 4 bases clipped from V and 5 bases from J, the junction kept 9 bases outside the gene matches. CDR1 and CDR2 (germline): MGHDK, SYGVNS. CDR3 sequence: CASSATGLAGDKDTQYF. The CDR3 DNA follows: TGTGCCAGCAGTGCAACCGGACTAGCGGGAGATAAAGATACGCAGTATTTT. Full variable domain (remainder filled in from reference TRBV25-1 and TRBJ2-3): EADIYQTPRYLVIGTGKKITLECSQTMGHDKMYWYQQDPGMELHLIHYSYGVNSTEKGDLSSESTVSRIRTEHFPLTLESARPSHTSQYLCASSATGLAGDKDTQYFGPGTRLTVL.

This clone was counted only a few times. This chain connects TRBV7-9 to TRBJ1-5, with 8 positions matching TRBD1. J gave up 5 bases and V 5 bases, and 5 bases lay outside the gene matches. Germline lookup yields CDR1 SEHNR and CDR2 FQNEAQ (reference sequence). This CDR3 comprises 14 residues. The CDR3 region has the DNA TGTGCCAGCAGCCGGACAGGGCTTCATCAGCCCCAGCATTTT. Protein sequence: CASSRTGLHQPQHF.

This clone occurred once. The chain employs TRBV11-2 and TRBJ1-1; D is possibly TRBD1 (5 bases). Between the trimmed V and J ends, which lost 8 bases and 2 bases, there was a span of 18 bases. There are 15 residues in the CDR3. Germline lookup yields CDR1 SGHAT and CDR2 FQNNGV. The CDR3 region has the DNA TGTGCCAGCGGCCCACTGACAGTCGCTAACACTGAAGCTTTCTTT. Amino acid sequence: CASGPLTVANTEAFF.